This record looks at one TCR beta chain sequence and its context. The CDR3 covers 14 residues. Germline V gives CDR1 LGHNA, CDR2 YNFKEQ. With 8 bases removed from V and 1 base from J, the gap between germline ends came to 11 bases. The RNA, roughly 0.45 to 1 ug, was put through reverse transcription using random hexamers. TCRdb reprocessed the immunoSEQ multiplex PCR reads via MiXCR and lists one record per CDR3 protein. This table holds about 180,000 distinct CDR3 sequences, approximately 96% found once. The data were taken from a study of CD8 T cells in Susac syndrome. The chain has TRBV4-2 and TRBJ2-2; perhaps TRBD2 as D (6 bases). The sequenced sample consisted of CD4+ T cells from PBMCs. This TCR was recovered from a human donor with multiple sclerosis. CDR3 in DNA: TGTGCCAGCCGGGGACTTTTGAACACCGGGGAGCTGTTTTTT. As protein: CASRGLLNTGELFF.